This paragraph reports one T cell receptor beta chain. This clonotype was recorded at least ten times. Its binding antigen is unknown. Base qualities are not recorded, but no much larger clone differs from it by a single base. This sample is drawn from a study of T cells in Graves' hyperthyroidism and ophthalmopathy (dated by TCRdb to between 2017 and 2020). Some background on the complete study: Peripheral blood was sampled at the time of initial diagnosis, prior to any treatment. To identify TCR V-J signatures that set the groups apart, the researchers used a discovery cohort of 100 patients, made up of 40 to 45 with Graves' ophthalmopathy and 55 to 65 with stable Graves' hyperthyroidism. The 85 to 100 discovery patients were randomly split 7:3 into training and test sets. Once sampling was done, hyperthyroidism patients were given methimazole at a starting dose of 30 mg daily, whereas ophthalmopathy patients were given high-dose intravenous methylprednisolone. The paper describes TCR Vbeta CDR3 sequencing of 135 peripheral blood samples, made up of about 40 ophthalmopathy patients, some 80 hyperthyroidism patients and roughly 17 progressor patients. The study also compared thyroid tissue and blood T-cell repertoires from more than 5 Graves' hyperthyroidism patients. Whether ophthalmopathy could be predicted prospectively was tested in an independent validation cohort made up of 18 to 20 hyperthyroidism patients plus 17 patients who later progressed to ophthalmopathy.

A patient counted as having stable Graves' hyperthyroidism if no progression to ophthalmopathy occurred over 18 months of follow-up. Hyperthyroidism patients were aged 18 to 65 years and newly diagnosed, with disease duration of less than 2 months. Any patient with an uncontrolled infection, another autoimmune disease, pregnancy or lactation was excluded. Diagnoses were based on clinical symptoms, serum thyroxine and TRAb, thyroid ultrasound and orbital computed tomography. PBMCs were isolated from about 9.2 ml of fresh peripheral blood by Ficoll-Paque density gradient centrifugation. Trizol reagent was used to extract total RNA, and RNA quality was then checked on an Agilent 2100 Bioanalyzer. TCR beta CDR3 regions were amplified from RNA transcripts. For the first round of RT-PCR on the TCR CDR3, the HTBI primer set was used together with the Qiagen OneStep RT-PCR kit. A second multiplex PCR round built the libraries, followed by size selection and purification. Sequencing of the libraries was done on an Illumina HiSeq2000 using paired-end 100 bp reads. The paper's processing steps were these. Raw data were processed with SOAPnuke, discarding reads with adapters, uncalled bases, mean Phred below 15, or no exact constant-primer or identifier match. High-quality paired reads were merged using COPE v1.2.5, and each unique nucleotide sequence was defined as a clonotype. Clonotypes were aligned to IMGT TRBV, TRBD and TRBJ reference segments using MiTCR v1.1. Only V-J combinations with frequency above 0.0001, covering roughly 99% of repertoires, were analysed. The TCS score was defined as F50 (clonal expansion) divided by E x V (chaos), with BLOSUM62-based TCRdist calculated between CDR3 peptides within each V-J. Welch's t-statistics and random forest reduced roughly 530 V-J features to 13, which were used in a naive Bayes classifier (R e1071). The public sequencing data were trimmed at Q25 with fastp and processed into clonotypes with MiXCR by TCRdb, which kept only in-frame beta chains. Every distinct CDR3 protein forms one entry, paired with its most common genes and DNA. Clone size and V and J calls follow TCRdb, not the original study. This sample is represented by approximately 400,000 distinct CDR3 sequences; about a sixth of them were singletons. The ten largest clones capture approximately 7.5% of the sample.

Study-level results and caveats: No statistical method was used to set the sample size in advance, and investigators knew the group allocation. Most expanded thyroid clonotypes (frequency above 0.001) were also found in blood, which suggests that blood repertoires may mirror thyroid immune responses. In validation, the model predicted progression to ophthalmopathy with around 71% sensitivity and around 72% specificity, a median of approximately 6.5 months before onset. Ophthalmopathy was separated from stable hyperthyroidism by a 13 V-J signature model, with about 88% sensitivity and approximately 81% specificity obtained in cross-validation and 80%/75% obtained in testing.

The CDR3 measures 14 amino acids from cysteine to phenylalanine. Left in the record is the CDR3 DNA by itself, 42 bases read in frame from the first base. V loses 5 bases at its end and J loses 7 bases; junction bases beyond the gene matches: 8. In the germline V gene, CDR1 corresponds to MDHEN and CDR2 to SYDVKM. The sample comprised blood. This TCR was sampled from a woman aged 18-29 years with Graves' hyperthyroidism. The chain is encoded by TRBV28 joined to TRBJ1-2; 9 bases in the junction line up with TRBD1. The nucleotide sequence is TGTGCCAGCAGTCCACAGGGGGCAGTGGGTGGCTACACCTTC. This translates into CASSPQGAVGGYTF.